A single sample is the source of the 25 T cell receptor beta chains below, sequenced in a study of cytomegalovirus exposure and HLA in healthy donors. 60 Vbeta and 13 Jbeta primers were used in PCR. Profiling relied on immunoSEQ multiplex PCR, and the TCRdb table lists in-frame clones only, not all of them. This repertoire includes 100,000 to 150,000 clones. Sequenced: PBMCs. The source of these receptors is a woman aged 40 to 49 in good health and CMV-seronegative.

V and J are TRBV30 and TRBJ2-7; 7 nucleotides align to TRBD2. CDR1 is GTSNPN, CDR2 SVGIG, per germline (reference sequence). The CDR3 covers 16 residues. Trimming cost V 5 bases and J 2 bases; bases outside gene matches: 15. CDR3 loop: CAWGRDYRPETYEQYF. The CDR3 nucleotides are TGTGCCTGGGGAAGGGACTACCGGCCGGAGACCTACGAGCAGTACTTC.

Worth noting for this clone: The same CDR3 is also encoded by other DNA sequences in this sample. The chain uses TRBV7-9 and TRBJ1-1, with D unclear. The CDR3 totals 12 residues. From germline, CDR1 is SEHNR and CDR2 FQNEAQ (reference sequence). V was trimmed by 9 bases and J by 1 base, leaving 9 bases between them. The CDR3 bases are TGTGCCAGTTCCACGGGGAACACTGAAGCTTTCTTT. Translating it yields CASSTGNTEAFF.

The genes are TRBV12-5 and TRBJ2-5; 9 nucleotides align to TRBD2. There are 14 residues in the CDR3. CDR1 and CDR2 from the germline V gene are LGHNT and FRNRAP. The V gene end was trimmed by 1 base and the J gene end by 3 bases; junction bases not matched to a gene: 0. DNA of the CDR3: TGTGCTAGTGGTTTGGGACTAGCGGAAGAGACCCAGTACTTC. Amino acids: CASGLGLAEETQYF.

The chain is built from TRBV18 and TRBJ1-6; 7 bases map to TRBD1. The CDR3 covers 16 residues. Unmatched junction bases numbered 9, after V lost 3 bases and J lost 7 bases. Germline V gene sequence: CDR1 KGHSH, CDR2 LQKENI. The CDR3 spells CASSPSQGRGNSPLHF. In DNA, the CDR3 is TGTGCCAGCTCACCTTCACAGGGGAGAGGGAATTCACCCCTCCACTTT.

This sequence joins TRBV5-4 and TRBJ2-5; TRBD2 agrees at 7 bases. Germline V lookup: CDR1 SGHNT, CDR2 YYREEE (reference sequence). This CDR3 contains 16 residues. Trimming removed 9 bases from V and 1 base from J; junction bases left unmatched: 15. CDR3 sequence (DNA): TGTGCCATTCCTAGTGAAGGGCTAGCGGCCCAAGAGACCCAGTACTTC. Translated: CAIPSEGLAAQETQYF.

The chain joins TRBV2 to TRBJ2-2, with 9 bases identical to TRBD1. The CDR3 contains 15 residues. V trimming: 7 bases; J trimming: 2 bases; junction bases outside the gene matches: 5. From germline, CDR1 is SNHLY and CDR2 FYNNEI. The CDR3 bases are TGTGCCAGCACCCTGGGACAGGGAAACACCGGGGAGCTGTTTTTT. This sequence encodes CASTLGQGNTGELFF.

The rearrangement joins TRBV6-1 to TRBJ2-7; the match to TRBD1 covers 8 bases. The CDR3 is made up of 15 amino acids. V lost 5 bases, J lost 1 base, and 7 bases stayed unmatched. Germline V lookup: CDR1 MNHNS, CDR2 SASEGT. CDR3 sequence: CASSRSGTGSYEQYV. The CDR3, as DNA: TGTGCCAGCAGTCGATCCGGGACAGGTTCCTACGAGCAGTACGTC.

V and J are TRBV7-9 and TRBJ2-5; D unclear. Germline V CDR1 and CDR2: SEHNR, FQNEAQ (reference sequence). Trimming removed 5 bases at V and 1 base at J, with 5 bases between. CDR3 length: 12 amino acids. CDR3 nucleotides: TGTGCCAGCAGCCCCCTCCAAGAGACCCAGTACTTC. The encoded protein is CASSPLQETQYF.

V gene TRBV4-3 combines with J gene TRBJ2-3, with a possible D match to TRBD2 (6 bases). The V gene's germline CDR1 is LGHNA and CDR2 YSLEER. V was pared by 2 bases and J by 0 bases, with 12 bases between. The CDR3 has 16 residues. CDR3 in amino acids: CASSQSAGTSTDTQYF. The CDR3, as DNA: TGCGCCAGCAGCCAAAGCGCGGGAACTAGCACAGATACGCAGTATTTT.

The chain is built from TRBV6-6 and TRBJ2-2, with D possibly being TRBD2 (6 bases). In germline, CDR1 is MNHNY, CDR2 SVGAGI (reference sequence). Trimming left V 5 bases short and J 8 bases short, with 12 bases between. The CDR3 spans 13 residues. The CDR3 spells CASSPIAAGELFF. The DNA for the CDR3 is TGTGCCAGCAGTCCAATAGCGGCGGGGGAGCTGTTTTTT.

This chain connects TRBV11-2 to TRBJ1-5, with D tentatively TRBD1 (6 bases). The germline V and J ends were trimmed by 6 bases and 0 bases, with 12 bases remaining between them. The germline gives CDR1 SGHAT, CDR2 FQNNGV. This CDR3 comprises 15 residues. The CDR3 sequence is CASSQGSYSNQPQHF. The CDR3 nucleotides read TGTGCCAGCAGTCAGGGGTCCTATAGCAATCAGCCCCAGCATTTT.

The chain links TRBV11-2 to TRBJ1-1, with D unclear. The CDR3 contains 15 residues. Per germline, CDR1 SGHAT and CDR2 FQNNGV. V was cut by 3 bases and J by 0 bases, with 11 bases left in between. This chain's CDR3 is CASSLGGEMNTEAFF. The CDR3 DNA sequence: TGTGCCAGCAGCTTGGGTGGAGAGATGAACACTGAAGCTTTCTTT.

J is TRBJ1-5 and V is TRBV5-4, with a possible D match to TRBD1 (6 bases). The CDR3 loop spans 17 amino acids. V was pared by 0 bases and J by 0 bases, with 13 bases between. Germline V gene data show CDR1 as SGHNT and CDR2 as YYREEE (reference sequence). In DNA, the CDR3 is TGTGCCAGCAGCTTGGGAGGACAGCCATATAGCAATCAGCCCCAGCATTTT. Residues: CASSLGGQPYSNQPQHF.

This chain links TRBV9 with TRBJ2-2, with TRBD1 identical over 8 bases. The germline V gene has CDR1 SGDLS and CDR2 YYNGEE. CDR3 size: 16 residues. Germline trimming cut 0 bases from V and 6 bases from J; bases unmatched to any gene: 7. CDR3 nucleotide sequence: TGTGCCAGCAGCGTAGGATTAGGGACAGGATCCGGGGAGCTGTTTTTT. This codes for CASSVGLGTGSGELFF. Filled out from reference TRBV9 and TRBJ2-2, the complete variable domain reads DSGVTQTPKHLITATGQRVTLRCSPRSGDLSVYWYQQSLDQGLQFLIQYYNGEERAKGNILERFSAQQFPDLHSELNLSSLELGDSALYFCASSVGLGTGSGELFFGEGSRLTVL.

The J gene is TRBJ2-2, the V gene TRBV19; the match to TRBD2 covers 14 bases. The length of the CDR3 is 19 residues. V lost 7 bases and J lost 0; bases outside the gene matches: 10. Germline lookup yields CDR1 LNHDA and CDR2 SQIVND (reference sequence). CDR3 amino acids: CASTPLGLAGASNTGELFF. For the CDR3, the DNA is TGTGCCAGTACCCCATTGGGACTAGCGGGGGCATCGAACACCGGGGAGCTGTTTTTT.

This chain uses TRBV6-6 with TRBJ1-5; the match to TRBD1 covers 8 bases. Trimming at V came to 6 bases and at J to 6 bases, leaving 4 bases not matched to a gene. Germline CDR1 is MNHNY and CDR2 is SVGAGI (reference sequence). CDR3 length equals 13 residues. Here the CDR3 reads CASSGQGSQPQHF. CDR3 in DNA: TGTGCCAGCAGCGGACAGGGTAGTCAGCCCCAGCATTTT.

V gene TRBV6-1 combines with J gene TRBJ2-3; 8 nucleotides align to TRBD2. J lost 2 bases, V lost 4 bases, and 8 bases had no gene match. The CDR3 is 16 amino acids. The germline gives CDR1 MNHNS, CDR2 SASEGT. The CDR3 loop reads CASSGGASGYTDTQYF. The CDR3 nucleotides read TGTGCCAGCAGTGGGGGTGCTAGCGGGTACACAGATACGCAGTATTTT.

The chain carries TRBV6-6 and TRBJ2-3, with TRBD1 matching 7 bases. Germline V CDR1 and CDR2: MNHNY, SVGAGI (reference sequence). V dropped 8 bases and J dropped 1; count of bases not matched to a gene: 3. The CDR3 sequence is 13 residues long. CDR3 sequence: CASSGQGTDTQYF. In nucleotides, the CDR3 is TGTGCCAGCTCTGGACAGGGCACAGATACGCAGTATTTT.

The chain has TRBV5-1 and TRBJ2-5; weak D call: TRBD1 (6 bases). V was trimmed by 4 bases and J by 2 bases, leaving 12 bases between them. The CDR3 sequence is 14 residues long. Germline V gene data show CDR1 as SGHRS and CDR2 as YFSETQ. The CDR3: CASSIGQPQETQYF. CDR3 coding DNA: TGCGCCAGCAGCATCGGACAGCCTCAAGAGACCCAGTACTTC.

V is TRBV18 and J is TRBJ1-2, with 7 bases aligning to TRBD1. The length of the CDR3 is 12 residues. The V segment lost 3 bases and the J segment 8 bases; nucleotides outside the gene matches: 3. In germline, CDR1 is KGHSH, CDR2 LQKENI. CDR3 nucleotides: TGTGCCAGCTCACCCGACAGGGAGGGCTACACCTTC. Its protein is CASSPDREGYTF.

This chain connects TRBV7-6 to TRBJ2-7, with D tentatively TRBD1 (6 bases). CDR3 length: 15 residues. V was pared by 5 bases and J by 5 bases, with 19 bases between. Germline CDR1 SGHVS, CDR2 FNYEAQ. The CDR3 sequence is CASSATGRGSDEQYF. The CDR3 DNA is TGTGCCAGCAGCGCCACCGGCAGGGGATCGGACGAGCAGTACTTC.

J is TRBJ1-5 and V is TRBV7-8; 7 nucleotides agree with TRBD1. The CDR3 is 13 amino acids. Germline V gene lookup returns CDR1 SGHVS and CDR2 FQNEAQ. V gave up 7 bases and J gave up 6 bases; unmatched junction bases: 6. CDR3 sequence reads: CASNPGGSQPQHF. The CDR3 coding sequence is TGTGCCAGCAACCCAGGGGGTAGTCAGCCCCAGCATTTT.

This chain uses TRBV28 with TRBJ1-2, with D maybe TRBD1 (6 bases). The CDR3 has 13 residues. Germline V gene data show CDR1 as MDHEN and CDR2 as SYDVKM. Deletions cut 7 bases from V and 8 bases from J, with 17 bases between. The CDR3 sequence: CASKSWDIRGYTF. Here the CDR3 DNA reads TGTGCCAGCAAATCGTGGGACATAAGAGGCTACACCTTC.

The V and J genes are TRBV7-3 and TRBJ1-1; D remains ambiguous. Between the trimmed V and J ends, which lost 4 bases and 1 base, there was a span of 7 bases. The CDR3 is 13 amino acids. From germline, CDR1 is SGHTA and CDR2 FQGTGA. This CDR3 reads CASSSTWNTEAFF. CDR3 nucleotides: TGTGCCAGCAGCTCGACATGGAACACTGAAGCTTTCTTT.

V and J are TRBV5-1 and TRBJ2-7, with D perhaps matching TRBD1 (5 bases). The germline V gene has CDR1 SGHRS and CDR2 YFSETQ. The CDR3 loop spans 14 amino acids. V was shortened by 4 bases and J by 5 bases, with 16 bases between the two germline ends. CDR3 residues: CASSPFRDQDEQYF. CDR3 nucleotides: TGCGCCAGCAGCCCTTTCAGGGATCAGGACGAGCAGTACTTC.